These 28 T cell receptor beta chains were all obtained from the same sample, sequenced in a study of Ad26.COV2.S vaccination and SARS-CoV-2 variants (dated by TCRdb to the early 2020s). What the treatment or condition label conveys for this sample: 19 received Ad26.COV2.S at low or high dose, single or two shots; about 5 received placebo; per-sample allocation not given. For vaccine and placebo recipients, the sequenced repertoires came from samples collected on day 63 after the first injection. The library was generated by the immunoSEQ multiplex PCR assay. Imported from immuneACCESS, the table was reduced by TCRdb to in-frame sequences with V and J called. These copies leave out some clones; in studies compared against another copy, an unresolved V gene accounts for under half, and the cause of the remainder is not known. The sample table lists around 450,000 clones, roughly 89% of them with a count of one. Jointly, the top ten make up about 2.5% of the sample.

The material sequenced was peripheral blood, taken in a trial of Ad26.COV2.S vaccine versus placebo. These receptors were taken from a person between 18 and 59 years old who received the Ad26.COV2.S COVID-19 vaccine or a placebo.

The chain uses TRBV5-6 and TRBJ2-1; no firm D call. Germline CDR1 is SGHDT and CDR2 is YYEEEE. V lost 0 bases, J lost 5 bases, and 6 bases lay in between. The length of the CDR3 is 13 residues. The CDR3 region is CASSLGAHNEQFF. The CDR3 DNA reads as TGTGCCAGCAGCTTGGGGGCCCACAATGAGCAGTTCTTC. The complete variable domain, with remaining parts taken from reference TRBV5-6 and TRBJ2-1, reads DAGVTQSPTHLIKTRGQQVTLRCSPKSGHDTVSWYQQALGQGPQFIFQYYEEEERQRGNFPDRFSGHQFPNYSSELNVNALLLGDSALYLCASSLGAHNEQFFGPGTRLTVL.

This clone appeared a few times. Other DNA sequences in the sample encode the same CDR3. The CDR3 loop reads CAWSTGFQPQHF. DNA of the CDR3: TGTGCCTGGAGTACGGGGTTCCAGCCCCAGCATTTT. J is TRBJ1-5 and V is TRBV30; no firm D call. V gave up 2 bases and J gave up 7 bases, with 9 bases separating them. This CDR3 has 12 residues. Germline V gives CDR1 GTSNPN, CDR2 SVGIG (reference sequence).

The chain has TRBV4-2 and TRBJ2-5; tentatively, D is TRBD1 or TRBD2 (6 bases each). Trimming stripped 0 bases from V and 6 bases from J, with 11 bases between. Looked up from germline, CDR1 is LGHNA and CDR2 is YNFKEQ. This CDR3 contains 14 residues. The CDR3 nucleotides read TGTGCCAGCAGCCAAGAACAGGGAGGAAAGACCCAGTACTTC. This codes for CASSQEQGGKTQYF.

The gene calls are TRBV6-5 and TRBJ2-5, with D maybe TRBD2 (6 bases). With 7 bases removed from V and 5 bases from J, the gap between germline ends came to 17 bases. The CDR3 contains 14 residues. The germline gives CDR1 MNHEY, CDR2 SVGAGI. The CDR3 sequence is CASTSPGLAETQYF. Written as DNA, the CDR3 is TGTGCCAGCACCTCACCCGGGCTAGCGGAGACCCAGTACTTC.

The V gene is TRBV6-5, the J gene TRBJ1-1; D remains ambiguous. The CDR3 is 15 amino acids. The germline gives CDR1 MNHEY, CDR2 SVGAGI. Trimming left V 6 bases short and J 1 base short, with 15 bases between. CDR3 nucleotide sequence: TGTGCCAGCAGACGACTCCCCTCGGGGAACACTGAAGCTTTCTTT. Translated, it gives CASRRLPSGNTEAFF.

The chain links TRBV4-3 to TRBJ2-3; 8 bases fit TRBD2. CDR1 and CDR2 from the germline V gene are LGHNA and YSLEER. With 0 bases clipped from V and 6 bases from J, the junction kept 11 bases outside the gene matches. The CDR3 is 17 amino acids. This CDR3 is CASSQDGTSGRYDTQYF. The CDR3 DNA is TGCGCCAGCAGCCAAGATGGAACTAGCGGACGGTACGATACGCAGTATTTT.

The J gene is TRBJ2-3, the V gene TRBV5-1; 7 bases fit TRBD1. V lost 3 bases, J lost 1 base, and 2 bases stayed unmatched. Per germline, CDR1 SGHRS and CDR2 YFSETQ. This CDR3 comprises 14 residues. Written as DNA, the CDR3 is TGCGCCAGCAGCTCAACAGGGGGCACAGATACGCAGTATTTT. Protein product: CASSSTGGTDTQYF.

This chain joins TRBV5-1 and TRBJ1-1, with D possibly TRBD1 on 5 matching bases. This CDR3 region has 15 residues. CDR1 and CDR2 (germline): SGHRS, YFSETQ. Deletions cut 4 bases from V and 4 bases from J, with 17 bases between. CDR3 sequence: CASSLGGGTITEAFF. CDR3 sequence (DNA): TGCGCCAGCAGCCTGGGTGGGGGGACGATCACTGAAGCTTTCTTT.

This clone was seen just once. The chain uses TRBV7-9 and TRBJ1-1; 7 nucleotides line up with TRBD1. The germline gives CDR1 SEHNR, CDR2 FQNEAQ (reference sequence). The CDR3 runs 14 residues. With V trimmed by 7 bases and J by 4 bases, 9 bases remained unmatched. Here the CDR3 reads CASTPEPGGTEAFF. The DNA for the CDR3 is TGTGCCAGCACCCCCGAACCAGGGGGCACTGAAGCTTTCTTT.

This clone was seen a handful of times. CDR3 in amino acids: CASSQDVTGGRENTEAFF. The CDR3 coding sequence is TGTGCCAGCAGCCAAGATGTGACAGGGGGAAGGGAGAACACTGAAGCTTTCTTT. The V call is TRBV4-2, the J call TRBJ1-1, with 9 positions matching TRBD1. This CDR3 has 18 residues. The V and J ends lost 0 bases and 1 base, in that order; junction bases with no gene match: 9. The germline V gene has CDR1 LGHNA and CDR2 YNFKEQ.

The chain couples TRBV3-1 (or the pseudogene TRBV3-2) to TRBJ2-3, with no clear D. The CDR3 runs to 15 residues. Germline CDR1 reads LGHDT; CDR2 reads YNNKEL (reference sequence). The V end lost 4 bases, the J end lost 0 bases, and 11 bases lay between the germline ends. CDR3 region: CASSRPMSSTDTQYF. The CDR3 DNA reads TGTGCCAGCAGCCGGCCCATGTCCAGCACAGATACGCAGTATTTT.

The chain couples TRBV3-1 (or the pseudogene TRBV3-2) to TRBJ1-1; TRBD1 matches 7 bases. In germline, CDR1 is LGHDT, CDR2 YNNKEL (reference sequence). The CDR3 covers 15 residues. J lost 0 bases, V lost 4 bases, and 5 bases had no gene match. DNA for the CDR3: TGTGCCAGCAGCCCGAGGGACAGACTGAACACTGAAGCTTTCTTT. Translated, it gives CASSPRDRLNTEAFF.

The V and J genes are TRBV19 and TRBJ1-6; perhaps TRBD1 as D (5 bases). CDR1 is LNHDA, CDR2 SQIVND, per germline (reference sequence). Trimming removed 5 bases from V and 10 bases from J, with 15 bases in between. The CDR3 totals 14 residues. The CDR3 loop is CASSSGEVRSPLHF. The CDR3 region has the DNA TGTGCCAGTAGTTCGGGGGAGGTACGATCACCCCTCCACTTT.

The rearrangement uses TRBV6-5 and TRBJ2-7; weak D call: TRBD2 (5 bases). Germline V gives CDR1 MNHEY, CDR2 SVGAGI. The length of the CDR3 is 13 residues. V lost 7 bases and J lost 6, with 16 bases in between. Here the CDR3 DNA reads TGTGCCAGCAAACGGGGAAGGGCCGGCGAGCAGTACTTC. The encoded protein is CASKRGRAGEQYF.

The gene calls are TRBV5-1 and TRBJ2-2, with a possible D match to TRBD2 (5 bases). V was clipped by 0 bases and J by 5 bases, with 8 bases between them. There are 14 residues in the CDR3. Germline values: CDR1 SGHRS, CDR2 YFSETQ. Here the CDR3 reads CASSLVRETGELFF. The CDR3 region has the DNA TGCGCCAGCAGCTTGGTTCGGGAAACCGGGGAGCTGTTTTTT.

The chain uses TRBV11-2 and TRBJ2-1; TRBD2 is a possible D gene (6 bases). Germline assignment: CDR1 SGHAT and CDR2 FQNNGV. V was clipped by 3 bases and J by 8 bases, with 17 bases between them. There are 15 residues in the CDR3. In DNA, the CDR3 is TGTGCCAGCAGCTTCAGTAGGCGGGATGTGGATGAGCAGTTCTTC. Translating gives CASSFSRRDVDEQFF.

V is TRBV19 and J is TRBJ1-1; D remains ambiguous. Germline V gene data show CDR1 as LNHDA and CDR2 as SQIVND (reference sequence). Trimming cost V 2 bases and J 6 bases, with 10 bases left between them. The CDR3 covers 13 residues. CDR3 sequence (DNA): TGTGCCAGTAGTATATTTTCCGTCGCTGAAGCTTTCTTT. This translates into CASSIFSVAEAFF. Looking up the rest from reference TRBV19 and TRBJ1-1 gives the full variable domain: DGGITQSPKYLFRKEGQNVTLSCEQNLNHDAMYWYRQDPGQGLRLIYYSQIVNDFQKGDIAEGYSVSREKKESFPLTVTSAQKNPTAFYLCASSIFSVAEAFFGQGTRLTVV.

The V call is TRBV7-9, the J call TRBJ1-4; D perhaps matches TRBD1 (5 bases). This CDR3 contains 12 residues. CDR1 and CDR2 from the germline V gene are SEHNR and FQNEAQ (reference sequence). Deletions cut 5 bases from V and 6 bases from J, with 7 bases between. CDR3: CASSRGDEKLFF. The CDR3 nucleotides read TGTGCCAGCAGCCGGGGGGATGAAAAACTGTTTTTT.

This clone has just one count. The V and J genes are TRBV7-2 and TRBJ2-7, with D maybe TRBD2 (5 bases). The germline V and J ends were trimmed by 2 bases and 0 bases, with 11 bases remaining between them. From germline, CDR1 is SGHTA and CDR2 FQGNSA. This CDR3 region has 15 residues. The CDR3 DNA is TGTGCCAGCAGCTTATACGGGATTCCCTCCTACGAGCAGTACGTC. Protein: CASSLYGIPSYEQYV.

The CDR3 loop is CASSLNSGMETQYF. The CDR3 DNA follows: TGTGCCAGCAGCTTAAACAGCGGGATGGAGACCCAGTACTTC. The rearrangement joins TRBV7-3 to TRBJ2-5, with TRBD2 matching over 7 bases. J lost 5 bases, V lost 1 base, and 4 bases had no gene match. This CDR3 is built from 14 residues. The germline gives CDR1 SGHTA, CDR2 FQGTGA.

J is TRBJ1-5 and V is TRBV2, with D unresolved. Germline CDR1 SNHLY, CDR2 FYNNEI. The CDR3 has 17 amino acids. Trimming shortened V by 6 bases and J by 6 bases, and 24 bases separated the two germline ends. The CDR3 reads CASRPSPQTHPSQPQHF. The CDR3 DNA follows: TGTGCCAGCAGACCCTCCCCTCAGACCCACCCAAGTCAGCCCCAGCATTTT.

The rearrangement joins TRBV5-1 to TRBJ2-7; D is possibly TRBD1 (6 bases). V was cut by 6 bases and J by 7 bases, with 26 bases left in between. CDR3 length: 16 amino acids. Germline V CDR1 and CDR2: SGHRS, YFSETQ. The CDR3 sequence is CASNRDIPFPYEEQYF. DNA for the CDR3: TGCGCCAGCAATAGGGACATTCCCTTTCCTTACGAAGAGCAGTACTTC.

The rearrangement joins TRBV7-8 to TRBJ1-4; a weak D match, TRBD1 (6 bases). V lost 1 base and J 8 bases, leaving 17 bases between the germline ends. The CDR3 runs to 16 residues. Germline V lookup: CDR1 SGHVS, CDR2 FQNEAQ. In nucleotides, the CDR3 is TGTGCCAGCAGCTTAGGGACTTACGGGGGGCAAGAAAAACTGTTTTTT. This encodes CASSLGTYGGQEKLFF.

This chain links TRBV6-5 with TRBJ2-3, with D uncertain. The CDR3 totals 15 residues. Germline assignment: CDR1 MNHEY and CDR2 SVGAGI. Trimming shortened V by 6 bases and J by 0 bases, and 13 bases separated the two germline ends. For the CDR3, the DNA is TGTGCCAGCAGGCAGACTGGAACTAGCACAGATACGCAGTATTTT. It yields the protein CASRQTGTSTDTQYF.

The V gene is TRBV6-6, the J gene TRBJ2-5; D remains ambiguous. The CDR3 runs 13 residues. The germline V gene encodes CDR1 MNHNY and CDR2 SVGAGI (reference sequence). Trimming took off 7 bases at V and 0 bases at J, with 9 bases between the two ends. CDR3 protein: CASMIQNQETQYF. DNA for the CDR3: TGTGCCAGCATGATACAAAACCAAGAGACCCAGTACTTC.

V and J are TRBV6-5 and TRBJ1-4, with D uncertain. V was clipped by 0 bases and J by 5 bases, with 10 bases between them. This CDR3 region has 15 residues. The germline gives CDR1 MNHEY, CDR2 SVGAGI. CDR3 in DNA: TGTGCCAGCAGTTACTCGCTAGGGATAAATGAAAAACTGTTTTTT. Its protein product is CASSYSLGINEKLFF.

The gene calls are TRBV12-3 or TRBV12-4 and TRBJ1-6, with TRBD1 as a possible D gene (5 bases). The CDR3 sequence is 13 residues long. Trimming pared 8 bases from V and 8 bases from J, leaving 13 bases between. CDR3 in DNA: TGTGCCAGCTCTCCCCCGGGGGATTCACCCCTCCACTTT. This translates into CASSPPGDSPLHF.

The rearrangement joins TRBV29-1 to TRBJ2-5; possible D gene TRBD2, 6 bases. CDR1 SQVTM and CDR2 ANQGSEA come from the germline V gene. The CDR3 spans 13 residues. V dropped 6 bases and J dropped 4 bases, with 15 bases sitting between them. CDR3 sequence: CSVRRGLAETQYF. As DNA, the CDR3 is TGCAGCGTCCGCCGGGGGTTGGCAGAGACCCAGTACTTC.